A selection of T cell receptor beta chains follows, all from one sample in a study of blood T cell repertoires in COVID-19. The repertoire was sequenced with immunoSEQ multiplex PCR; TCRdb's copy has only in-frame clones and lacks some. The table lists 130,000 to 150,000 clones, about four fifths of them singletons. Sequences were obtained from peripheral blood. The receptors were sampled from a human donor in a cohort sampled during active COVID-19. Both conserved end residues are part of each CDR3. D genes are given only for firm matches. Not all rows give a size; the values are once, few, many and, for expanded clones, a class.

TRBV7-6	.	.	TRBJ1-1	TGTGCCAGCAGCTCAGGGAAGGAGATGAACACTGAAGCTTTCTTT	CASSSGKEMNTEAFF
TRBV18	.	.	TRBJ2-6	TGTGCCAGCTCACCTGACAGGCCCATGGGGGCCAACGTCCTGACTTTC	CASSPDRPMGANVLTF
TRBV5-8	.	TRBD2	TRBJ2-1	TGTGCCAGCAGCTATGGACTAGAAGGGAATGAGCAGTTCTTC	CASSYGLEGNEQFF
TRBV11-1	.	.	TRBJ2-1	TGTGCCAGCAGCCCCGGGGGATCCTACAATGAGCAGTTCTTC	CASSPGGSYNEQFF
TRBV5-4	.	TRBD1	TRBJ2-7	TGTGCCAGCAGCCCCGGGACAGGGGGGCGTGAGCAGTACTTC	CASSPGTGGREQYF
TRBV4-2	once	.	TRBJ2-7	TGTGCCAGCAGCCAAGAGAGTTACCGAACAGGCTCCTACGAGCAGTACTTC	CASSQESYRTGSYEQYF
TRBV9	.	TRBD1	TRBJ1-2	TGTGCCAGCAGCGTAGGATCGGGACAGGGCCTAAACTATGGCTACACCTTC	CASSVGSGQGLNYGYTF
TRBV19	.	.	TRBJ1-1	TGTGCCAGTGAACTGCTCACTGATTGTTCGAACACTGAAGCTTTCTTT	CASELLTDCSNTEAFF
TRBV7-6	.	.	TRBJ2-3	TGTGCCAGCAGCTTATGGGGGGCAGATACGCAGTATTTT	CASSLWGADTQYF
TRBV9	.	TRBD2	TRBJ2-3	TGTGCCAGCAGCAGGGGACTAGCGGGAGGCTTGACAGATACGCAGTATTTT	CASSRGLAGGLTDTQYF
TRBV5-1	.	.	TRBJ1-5	TGCGCCAGCAGCTTGGGATACGGGGACATGGGTCAGCCCCAGCATTTT	CASSLGYGDMGQPQHF
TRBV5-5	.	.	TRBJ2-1	TGTGCCAGCAGAGGACTGAGCTCCTACAATGAGCAGTTCTTC	CASRGLSSYNEQFF
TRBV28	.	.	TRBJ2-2	TGTGCCCTGGGGCTCCTTTCCGGGGAGCTGTTTTTT	CALGLLSGELFF
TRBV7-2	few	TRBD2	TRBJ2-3	TGTGCCAGCAGCCCCTGGACTAGCGGCACAGATACGCAGTATTTT	CASSPWTSGTDTQYF
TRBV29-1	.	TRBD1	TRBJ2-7	TGCAGCGTTGTGTCTCGGGGATGGGACAGGGAATACTACGAGCAGTACTTC	CSVVSRGWDREYYEQYF
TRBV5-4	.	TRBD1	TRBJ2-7	TGTGCCAGCAGCTCACGCAGGGACAGACCCTACGAGCAGTACTTC	CASSSRRDRPYEQYF
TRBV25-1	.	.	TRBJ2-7	TGTGCCAGTCGTGACCAGCGGAGCTCCTACGAGCAGTACTTC	CASRDQRSSYEQYF
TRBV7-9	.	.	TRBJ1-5	TGTGCCAGCAGCTTAGGAGGGGGGGGGAATAGCAATCAGCCCCAGCATTTT	CASSLGGGGNSNQPQHF
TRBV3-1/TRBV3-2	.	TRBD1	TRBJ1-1	TGTGCCAGCAGCCAAAGACATCGACAGGGTGCTTTCGCTTTCTTT	CASSQRHRQGAFAFF
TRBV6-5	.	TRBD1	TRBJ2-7	TGTGCCAGCAGTTACACCGGACAGGCCTACGAGCAGTACTTC	CASSYTGQAYEQYF
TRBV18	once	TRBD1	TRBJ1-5	TGTGCCAGCTCACCACCGGAGGGGGCCACTCAGCCCCAGCATTTT	CASSPPEGATQPQHF
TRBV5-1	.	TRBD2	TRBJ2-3	TGCGCCAGCAGCTTGGCCAGGGCTAGCGGGTTGGCAGATACGCAGTATTTT	CASSLARASGLADTQYF
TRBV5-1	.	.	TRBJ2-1	TGCGCCAGCAGCCCGGTCCCACAGGGAGATGGTGAGCAGTTCTTC	CASSPVPQGDGEQFF
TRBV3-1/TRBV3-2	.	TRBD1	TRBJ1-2	TGTGCCAGCAGCCTTCTACAGGGGGTTAATGGCTACACCTTC	CASSLLQGVNGYTF
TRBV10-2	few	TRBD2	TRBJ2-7	TGCGCCAGCAGTGAGATAGCGGGAACCTACGAGCAGTACTTC	CASSEIAGTYEQYF
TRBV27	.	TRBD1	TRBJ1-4	TGTGCCAGCAGTTTATCCGGACAGGGCAAAAAACTGTTTTTT	CASSLSGQGKKLFF
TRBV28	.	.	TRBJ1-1	TGTGCCAGCAGTTTATTTCGTGGCAGGCCGAACACTGAAGCTTTCTTT	CASSLFRGRPNTEAFF
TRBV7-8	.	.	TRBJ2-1	TGTGCCAGCAGCTCCAGAAGGCTAGCCGTCCACAATGAGCAGTTCTTC	CASSSRRLAVHNEQFF
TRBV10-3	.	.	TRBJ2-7	TGTGCCATCAGTGAGACCCAGGTCGGCTACGAGCAGTACTTC	CAISETQVGYEQYF
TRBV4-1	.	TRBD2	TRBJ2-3	TGCGCCAGCAGCCAAGTTCCTTCCCAAAGTCCCCTAGCGGGAGGTACAGATACGCAGTATTTT	CASSQVPSQSPLAGGTDTQYF
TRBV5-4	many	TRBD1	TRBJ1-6	TGTGCCAGCACCACGGGACAGGGGAATTCACCCCTCCACTTT	CASTTGQGNSPLHF
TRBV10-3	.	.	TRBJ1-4	TGTGCCATCAGTGAGTATCCCCCGGAGGACGCAACTAATGAAAAACTGTTTTTT	CAISEYPPEDATNEKLFF
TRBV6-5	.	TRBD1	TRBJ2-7	TGTGCCAGCAGTTACTCGGACAGGGGGCGCAACGAGCAGTACTTC	CASSYSDRGRNEQYF
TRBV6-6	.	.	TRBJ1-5	TGTGCCAGCAGTTACGGTAGGCAGGGCAATCAGCCCCAGCATTTT	CASSYGRQGNQPQHF
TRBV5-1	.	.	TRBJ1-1	TGCGCCAGCAGCTTGGTGGCCTCGAACACTGAAGCTTTCTTT	CASSLVASNTEAFF
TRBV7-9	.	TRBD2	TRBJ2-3	TGTGCCAGCAGCTTAGCGCGGGTAGCGGGAGATCCCACAGATACGCAGTATTTT	CASSLARVAGDPTDTQYF
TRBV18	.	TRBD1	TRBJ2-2	TGTGCCAGCTCACCGGGACAGGGCTCCGGGGAGCTGTTTTTT	CASSPGQGSGELFF
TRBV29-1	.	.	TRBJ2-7	TGCAGCGTTGAGTACGGGACAAGTTCCTACGAGCAGTACTTC	CSVEYGTSSYEQYF
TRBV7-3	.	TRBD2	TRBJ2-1	TGTGCCAGCAGCTTAAGCGGGGGAAGCTCCTACAATGAGCAGTTCTTC	CASSLSGGSSYNEQFF
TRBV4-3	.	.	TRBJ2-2	TGCGCCAGCAGCCAAGAAGCCGGGACTTACCTAAACACCGGGGAGCTGTTTTTT	CASSQEAGTYLNTGELFF
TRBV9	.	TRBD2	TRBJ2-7	TGTGCCAGCAGCGTAGGACTAGCGGCATCCTACGAGCAGTACTTC	CASSVGLAASYEQYF
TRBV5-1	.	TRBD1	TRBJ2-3	TGCGCCAGCAGCTCCGGACAGGGTACAGATACGCAGTATTTT	CASSSGQGTDTQYF
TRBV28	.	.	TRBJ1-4	TGTGCCAGCACTAGTTTCGCGGGCGGGAATGAAAAACTGTTTTTT	CASTSFAGGNEKLFF
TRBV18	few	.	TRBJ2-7	TGTGCCAGCTCACCACCATCAACAGGAACCCAGTACTTC	CASSPPSTGTQYF
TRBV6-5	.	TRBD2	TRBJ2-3	TGTGCCAGCACCCAGACTAGCGGGTCAGATACGCAGTATTTT	CASTQTSGSDTQYF
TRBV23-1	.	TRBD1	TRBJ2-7	TGCGCCAGTGGTAGACAGGGAATCTCCTACGAGCAGTACTTC	CASGRQGISYEQYF
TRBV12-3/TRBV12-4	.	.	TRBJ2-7	TGTGCCAGCAGTTTCAGGACTACCTACGAGCAGTACTTC	CASSFRTTYEQYF
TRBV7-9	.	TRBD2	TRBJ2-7	TGTGCCAGCAGCCCGCGGACTAGTAGGTACGAGCAGTACTTC	CASSPRTSRYEQYF
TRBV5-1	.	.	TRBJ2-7	TGCGCCAGCAGCTCCTCCGCAGGGGCCTCAAACCCCTACGAGCAGTACTTC	CASSSSAGASNPYEQYF
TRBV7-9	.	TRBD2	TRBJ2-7	TGTGCCAGCAGCTTACCCGGACTAGCGGGAGCCAACCTAGAGTACGAGCAGTACTTC	CASSLPGLAGANLEYEQYF
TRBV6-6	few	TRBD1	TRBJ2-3	TGTGCCAGCAGTCCAAAACGACAGGGCTGGACAGATACGCAGTATTTT	CASSPKRQGWTDTQYF